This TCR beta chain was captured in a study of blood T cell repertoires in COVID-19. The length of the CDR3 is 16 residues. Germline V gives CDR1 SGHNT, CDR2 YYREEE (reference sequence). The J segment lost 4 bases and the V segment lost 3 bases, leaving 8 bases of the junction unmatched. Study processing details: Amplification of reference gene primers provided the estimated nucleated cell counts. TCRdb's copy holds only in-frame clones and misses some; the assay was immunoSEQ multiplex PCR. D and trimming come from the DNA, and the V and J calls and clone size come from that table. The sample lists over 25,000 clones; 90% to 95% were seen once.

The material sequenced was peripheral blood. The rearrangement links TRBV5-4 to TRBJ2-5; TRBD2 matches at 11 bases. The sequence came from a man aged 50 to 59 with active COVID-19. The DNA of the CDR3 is TGTGCCAGCAGCTCCCGACTAGCGGGGTTGGTAGAGACCCAGTACTTC. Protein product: CASSSRLAGLVETQYF.